This T cell receptor beta chain emerged from a study of cytomegalovirus exposure and HLA in healthy donors. Study background: Of the donors genotyped, several hundred in all, over 80% fell in the Caucasian-associated ancestry cluster.

The primer mix had 60 Vbeta and 13 Jbeta primers. Profiled with immunoSEQ multiplex PCR; TCRdb holds only in-frame clones, not every one. This sample yields 150,000 or so clones, of which roughly 70% are seen a single time; more than 9% belongs to the top ten. In this sample, this clone turned up a few times. The antigen is undetermined. CDR3 length equals 20 residues. Trimming took off 6 bases at V and 0 bases at J, with 25 bases between the two ends. Germline CDR1 reads SGHNT; CDR2 reads YYREEE (reference sequence). Notes on the study in general: One variant, a missense change in DCLRE1C, was linked in a later analysis to TCR beta V- and J-gene trimming. Later analysis suggested most CMV-associated TCR beta chains were HLA-restricted. Cytomegalovirus-associated TCR beta chains were listed, numbering some 180.

This rearrangement joins TRBV5-4 to TRBJ2-6; possibly TRBD2 for D (6 bases). This sequence originates from a man younger than 40 in good health and CMV-seropositive. The sequencing sample was made of PBMCs. DNA for the CDR3: TGTGCCAGCACTTCTCGCCCCCGGGGGAGTTCCGTCTCTGGGGCCAACGTCCTGACTTTC. This gives the protein CASTSRPRGSSVSGANVLTF.